This T cell receptor beta chain was retrieved from a study of OX40 agonist ivuxolimab in advanced cancers. Overall study: Cohort: about 80% men, mean age about 62, aged about 20 to 80.

This clone appeared once. Antigen specificity is unknown. On cycle 4 day 1 and cycle 7 day 1, as well as at baseline, blood was sampled. The CDR3 has 13 amino acids. V lost 7 bases to trimming and J lost 0 bases, with 9 bases between them. Germline V CDR1 and CDR2: MGHDK, SYGVNS. This table comes from immunoSEQ multiplex PCR, and its TCRdb copy is limited to in-frame clones, with some not included. The repertoire holds 20,000 to 30,000 clones, with around 79% as singletons. Study-wide points: CD8+ T cells (on average) carried more expanded clones than CD4+ T cells. By week 6 at 0.1 to 3.0 mg/kg, blood CD4+ and CD8+ T cells had expanded clonally.

This clonotype was sampled from an adult with an advanced solid tumor such as melanoma, head and neck, liver or kidney cancer. This chain links TRBV25-1 with TRBJ1-1, with unresolved D. The sample here was CD4+ or CD8+ T cells sorted from blood, taken in a trial of the OX40 agonist ivuxolimab. The CDR3 DNA reads as TGTGCCAGCAAGCGGACGTTGAACACTGAAGCTTTCTTT. Residues: CASKRTLNTEAFF. Variable domain in full (rest from reference TRBV25-1 and TRBJ1-1): EADIYQTPRYLVIGTGKKITLECSQTMGHDKMYWYQQDPGMELHLIHYSYGVNSTEKGDLSSESTVSRIRTEHFPLTLESARPSHTSQYLCASKRTLNTEAFFGQGTRLTVV.